This entry lists 15 T cell receptor beta chains sequenced from one sample in a study of cytomegalovirus exposure and HLA in healthy donors. The PCR made use of 60 Vbeta and 13 Jbeta primers. The protocol was immunoSEQ multiplex PCR, while the TCRdb copy is restricted to in-frame clones and leaves out a portion. The sample contains 110,000 to 150,000 clones, roughly 73% of which appear only once. Material: PBMCs. The source of these receptors is a man in his forties or fifties in good health and CMV-seronegative.

This clone showed up just a few times. Other DNA sequences in the same sample also yield this CDR3. V and J are TRBV5-4 and TRBJ1-2; TRBD1 might be the D (5 bases). Trimming cost V 0 bases and J 4 bases, with 7 bases left between them. In germline, CDR1 is SGHNT, CDR2 YYREEE (reference sequence). The CDR3 is 13 residues long. The CDR3 here is CASSLGGGYGYTF. In nucleotides, the CDR3 is TGTGCCAGCAGCTTGGGGGGGGGCTATGGCTACACCTTC.

The chain links TRBV18 to TRBJ1-2; D unclear. This CDR3 contains 15 residues. Trimming pared 4 bases from V and 1 base from J, leaving 13 bases between. From germline, CDR1 is KGHSH and CDR2 LQKENI. In nucleotides, the CDR3 is TGTGCCAGCTCACTAGAGGCGGCTGTTAACTATGGCTACACCTTC. This gives the protein CASSLEAAVNYGYTF. Full variable domain (missing parts from reference TRBV18 and TRBJ1-2): NAGVMQNPRHLVRRRGQEARLRCSPMKGHSHVYWYRQLPEEGLKFMVYLQKENIIDESGMPKERFSAEFPKEGPSILRIQQVVRGDSAAYFCASSLEAAVNYGYTFGSGTRLTVV.

The rearrangement joins TRBV4-3 to TRBJ1-1; D is ambiguous. Trimming removed 1 base at V and 7 bases at J, with 16 bases between. Germline CDR1 reads LGHNA; CDR2 reads YSLEER. The CDR3 is 15 amino acids. The CDR3, as DNA: TGCGCCAGCAGCCAAGGGCTAGACGCCAGCTATGAAGCTTTCTTT. It is translated as CASSQGLDASYEAFF.

The gene calls are TRBV14 and TRBJ2-5, with 10 bases matching TRBD1. The CDR3 sequence is 15 residues long. From germline, CDR1 is SGHDN and CDR2 FVKESK. V shed 3 bases and J 5 bases; nucleotides not matched to a gene: 6. In nucleotides, the CDR3 is TGTGCCAGCAGCCAGGAGACAGGGGGCATGGAGACCCAGTACTTC. Protein: CASSQETGGMETQYF.

This chain connects TRBV10-3 to TRBJ1-6; D is unresolved. Germline assignment: CDR1 ENHRY and CDR2 SYGVKD. This CDR3 contains 14 residues. V was clipped by 0 bases and J by 7 bases, with 7 bases between them. The CDR3 here is CAISESLLNSPLHF. CDR3 nucleotides: TGTGCCATCAGTGAGTCGTTATTGAATTCACCCCTCCACTTT.

The DNA of the CDR3 is TGTGCCAGCAGTTTTGGCAGGGCTAATCATTGGGACACTGAAGCTTTCTTT. It yields the protein CASSFGRANHWDTEAFF. The V call is TRBV27, the J call TRBJ1-1; the D gene is possibly TRBD1 (5 bases). Trimming left V 3 bases short and J 3 bases short, with 20 bases between. This CDR3 has 17 amino acids. Germline CDR1 MNHEY, CDR2 SMNVEV (reference sequence).

This chain joins TRBV19 and TRBJ2-1; D possibly corresponds to TRBD2 (6 bases). CDR1 and CDR2 from the germline V gene are LNHDA and SQIVND (reference sequence). Trimming took off 4 bases at V and 0 bases at J, with 10 bases between the two ends. The CDR3 length is 15 residues. Here the CDR3 reads CASSRGDVSYNEQFF. For the CDR3, the DNA is TGTGCCAGTAGTAGGGGGGACGTCTCCTACAATGAGCAGTTCTTC. The variable domain in full, with the rest retrieved from reference TRBV19 and TRBJ2-1, is DGGITQSPKYLFRKEGQNVTLSCEQNLNHDAMYWYRQDPGQGLRLIYYSQIVNDFQKGDIAEGYSVSREKKESFPLTVTSAQKNPTAFYLCASSRGDVSYNEQFFGPGTRLTVL.

This clone was detected a few times. V gene TRBV4-1 combines with J gene TRBJ2-4; perhaps TRBD1 as D (6 bases). Trimming shortened V by 4 bases and J by 8 bases, and 18 bases separated the two germline ends. The CDR3 sequence is 15 residues long. The germline gives CDR1 MGHRA, CDR2 YSYEKL. The CDR3 reads CASSPMGAEWDIQYF. The DNA of the CDR3 is TGCGCCAGCAGCCCAATGGGGGCAGAATGGGACATTCAGTACTTC.

The chain has TRBV7-9 and TRBJ1-2, with 9 nucleotides matching TRBD1. The length of the CDR3 is 15 residues. From germline, CDR1 is SEHNR and CDR2 FQNEAQ (reference sequence). After removal of 5 bases from V and 0 bases from J, the junction contained 4 bases not matched to a gene. This CDR3 is CASSPGTGSNYGYTF. As DNA, the CDR3 is TGTGCCAGCAGCCCTGGGACAGGGTCTAACTATGGCTACACCTTC. Using reference TRBV7-9 and TRBJ1-2 for the parts outside the CDR3, the full variable domain is DTGVSQNPRHKITKRGQNVTFRCDPISEHNRLYWYRQTLGQGPEFLTYFQNEAQLEKSRLLSDRFSAERPKGSFSTLEIQRTEQGDSAMYLCASSPGTGSNYGYTFGSGTRLTVV.

The chain employs TRBV5-1 and TRBJ1-2; 9 positions match TRBD1. This CDR3 comprises 15 residues. V gave up 1 base and J gave up 8 bases; unmatched junction bases: 9. Germline V CDR1 and CDR2: SGHRS, YFSETQ. This chain's CDR3 is CASSLNRGQTGGYTF. DNA of the CDR3: TGCGCCAGCAGCTTGAACAGGGGGCAGACCGGGGGCTACACCTTC.

CDR3 residues: CASSHRGSEQYF. As DNA, the CDR3 is TGTGCCAGCAGTCACAGGGGGAGCGAGCAGTACTTC. The rearrangement uses TRBV6-1 and TRBJ2-7, with 8 bases that match TRBD1. V lost 5 bases to trimming and J lost 6 bases; unmatched junction nucleotides: 3. The CDR3 loop spans 12 amino acids. In germline, CDR1 is MNHNS, CDR2 SASEGT.

This clone was seen a few times. This chain uses TRBV5-5 with TRBJ2-7, with TRBD1 identical over 9 bases. Losses at the gene ends were 4 bases for V and 5 bases for J; bases not matched to a gene: 16. CDR3 length: 17 amino acids. From germline, CDR1 is SGHKS and CDR2 YYEKEE (reference sequence). CDR3 sequence: CASSTKPPDRGGDEQYF. DNA of the CDR3: TGTGCCAGCAGCACCAAACCCCCGGACAGGGGAGGCGACGAGCAGTACTTC.

The genes are TRBV2 and TRBJ2-5; 9 bases align to TRBD2. This CDR3 contains 16 residues. CDR1 is SNHLY, CDR2 FYNNEI, per germline. J was trimmed by 2 bases and V by 7 bases; bases with no gene match: 11. CDR3 amino acids: CASKPLAGIRQETQYF. CDR3 in DNA: TGTGCCAGCAAGCCTCTAGCGGGGATACGTCAAGAGACCCAGTACTTC.

The chain links TRBV6-5 to TRBJ2-2; D uncertain. Trimming removed 2 bases at V and 0 bases at J, with 7 bases between. From germline, CDR1 is MNHEY and CDR2 SVGAGI. The CDR3 runs to 15 residues. The CDR3 sequence: CASSYSPTNTGELFF. DNA for the CDR3: TGTGCCAGCAGTTACAGCCCGACGAACACCGGGGAGCTGTTTTTT.

The chain links TRBV2 to TRBJ1-2; TRBD1 is a possible D gene (6 bases). Trimming left V 3 bases short and J 6 bases short, with 14 bases between. The CDR3 has 14 amino acids. Germline V gene data show CDR1 as SNHLY and CDR2 as FYNNEI. The CDR3 sequence is CASSEGTPLNGYTF. Written as DNA, the CDR3 is TGTGCCAGCAGTGAGGGGACACCGCTTAATGGCTACACCTTC.